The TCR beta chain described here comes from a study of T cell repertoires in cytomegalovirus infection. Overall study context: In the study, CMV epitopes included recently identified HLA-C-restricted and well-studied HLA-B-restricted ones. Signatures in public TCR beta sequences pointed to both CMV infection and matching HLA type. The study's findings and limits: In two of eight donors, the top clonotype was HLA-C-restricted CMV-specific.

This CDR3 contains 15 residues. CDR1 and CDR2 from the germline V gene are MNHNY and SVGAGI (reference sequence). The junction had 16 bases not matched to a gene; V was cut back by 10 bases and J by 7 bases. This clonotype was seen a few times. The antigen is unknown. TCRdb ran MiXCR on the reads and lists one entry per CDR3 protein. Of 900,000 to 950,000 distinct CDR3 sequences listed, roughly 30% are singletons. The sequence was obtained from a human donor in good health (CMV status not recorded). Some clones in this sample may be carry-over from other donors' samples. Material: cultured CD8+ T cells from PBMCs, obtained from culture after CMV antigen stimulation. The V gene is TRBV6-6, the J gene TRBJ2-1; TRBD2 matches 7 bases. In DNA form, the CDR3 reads TGTGCCACCGTAAATCTCGAGCGGGGAAGAAATGAGCAGTTCTTC. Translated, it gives CATVNLERGRNEQFF.